The 5 T cell receptor beta chains in this list originate from one sample, sequenced in a study of blood T cell repertoires in COVID-19. Generated by immunoSEQ multiplex PCR, the TCRdb table keeps only in-frame clones and is missing some. The sample has about 33,000 clones; more than 80% are singletons. Sequencing used peripheral blood. Receptor source: a male donor with active COVID-19.

On this clone: Sequence at one end of the junction differs from germline and may be a read error. The V gene is TRBV7-8, the J gene TRBJ2-7; perhaps TRBD1 as D (6 bases). The V gene's germline CDR1 is SGHVS and CDR2 FQNEAQ. The CDR3 extends over 11 amino acids. As DNA, the CDR3 is TGTGCCAGCAGCTCACAACAGGGTTTAAACTTC. It is translated as CASSSQQGLNF.

The chain is built from TRBV7-2 and TRBJ1-4; 7 bases map to TRBD1. Germline CDR1 and CDR2: SGHTA and FQGNSA. The trim removed 5 bases at V and 5 bases at J, leaving 8 bases unmatched. The CDR3 spans 15 residues. This CDR3 reads CASSPQQGLNEKLFF. CDR3 bases: TGTGCCAGCAGCCCTCAACAGGGGTTAAATGAAAAACTGTTTTTT. Full variable domain (rest looked up from reference TRBV7-2 and TRBJ1-4): GAGVSQSPSNKVTEKGKDVELRCDPISGHTALYWYRQSLGQGLEFLIYFQGNSAPDKSGLPSDRFSAERTGGSVSTLTIQRTQQEDSAVYLCASSPQQGLNEKLFFGSGTQLSVL.

The chain couples TRBV2 to TRBJ2-5; tentatively, D is TRBD1 (5 bases). Trimming cost V 11 bases and J 2 bases, with 18 bases left between them. The CDR3 length is 14 residues. Per germline, CDR1 SNHLY and CDR2 FYNNEI. For the CDR3, the DNA is TGTGCCGGATCTAGGGGCGGCCTGCAAGAGACCCAGTACTTC. Protein: CAGSRGGLQETQYF.

The chain is built from TRBV4-1 and TRBJ2-1, with a weak D call TRBD2 (5 bases). The CDR3 covers 16 residues. CDR1 and CDR2 (germline): MGHRA, YSYEKL. V gave up 1 base and J gave up 2 bases, with 12 bases separating them. In DNA, the CDR3 is TGCGCCAGCAGCCAAGGAGTGCTAGCCCCCTACAATGAGCAGTTCTTC. Translating it yields CASSQGVLAPYNEQFF.

This clone was observed a single time. The V call is TRBV6-2 or TRBV6-3, the J call TRBJ1-6, with 8 bases that match TRBD1. The J segment lost 8 bases and the V segment lost 2 bases, leaving 2 bases of the junction unmatched. This CDR3 has 14 amino acids. Germline CDR1 MNHEY, CDR2 SVGEGT. The CDR3, as DNA: TGTGCCAGCAGTTACGCAGGGGGCGATTCACCCCTCCACTTT. Translated, it gives CASSYAGGDSPLHF.